This T cell receptor beta chain comes out of a study of post-analysis software for immune sequencing data. General study points: Controls had lower frequencies than patients of about 5 TRBV segments, which included TRBV5-6, TRBV5-1 and TRBV20-1.

Unique molecular identifiers tagged the TCR beta cDNA libraries. TCRdb analysed the PCR reads with MiXCR anew, one entry per CDR3 protein. Of about 770,000 distinct CDR3 sequences in the sample, 40% to 55% are singletons; the top ten hold roughly 4.9%. A word on this clonotype: Its specificity is not known.

CDR3 size: 12 residues. CDR1 LGHDT and CDR2 YNNKEL come from the germline V gene (reference sequence). V lost 0 bases and J 9 bases, leaving 6 bases between the germline ends. Sample: blood. The chain links TRBV3-1 to TRBJ1-5, with D hard to call. This sequence originates from a girl aged 5 to 17 with multiple sclerosis. CDR3 sequence (DNA): TGTGCCAGCAGCCAAGATGAGGGGCCCCAGCATTTT. It specifies CASSQDEGPQHF.